The 29 T cell receptor beta chains in this list originate from one sample, sequenced in a study of T cells after posttransplantation cyclophosphamide. Repertoires were generated with immunoSEQ multiplex PCR, while TCRdb's copy carries only in-frame clones and drops some. This sample has over 20,000 clones, with approximately 86% found just once. Sampled 1 year posttransplant, controls received myeloablative marrow transplants, methotrexate and a calcineurin inhibitor. This specimen was PBMCs, taken 362 days after allogeneic stem cell transplant with calcineurin inhibitor and methotrexate. The receptors derive from a female patient between 30 and 40 years old who received an allogeneic stem cell transplant from an unrelated donor, was CMV-positive, and had acute and chronic GVHD. Some T cells may be supplied by the graft donor.

The chain employs TRBV29-1 and TRBJ2-7; D may be TRBD1 (5 bases). The CDR3 is made up of 13 amino acids. Trimming left V 2 bases short and J 2 bases short, with 10 bases between. Germline assignment: CDR1 SQVTM and CDR2 ANQGSEA. The CDR3 spells CSVERGETYEQYF. In nucleotides, the CDR3 is TGCAGCGTTGAAAGGGGCGAGACCTACGAGCAGTACTTC.

This chain links TRBV11-3 with TRBJ2-7, with 12 bases that match TRBD2. CDR1 is SGHNT, CDR2 YENEEA, per germline. The V segment lost 4 bases and the J segment 7 bases; nucleotides outside the gene matches: 11. The CDR3 has 16 residues. CDR3 in amino acids: CASSSSTSGRVGEQYF. The CDR3 region has the DNA TGTGCCAGCAGCTCATCGACTAGCGGGAGAGTGGGAGAGCAGTACTTC.

The V and J genes are TRBV10-3 and TRBJ2-3, with D uncertain. Per germline, CDR1 ENHRY and CDR2 SYGVKD. V was clipped by 10 bases and J by 4 bases, with 15 bases between them. The CDR3 has 13 amino acids. CDR3 residues: CATVESSADTQYF. In nucleotides, the CDR3 is TGTGCCACCGTCGAATCGAGCGCAGATACGCAGTATTTT.

V usage is TRBV19 and J usage is TRBJ1-2; D is perhaps TRBD1 (5 bases). The V gene lost 7 bases and the J gene lost 5 bases, with 17 bases spanning the gap. CDR3 length: 14 amino acids. Germline assignment: CDR1 LNHDA and CDR2 SQIVND (reference sequence). CDR3 protein: CASNTKDRIYGYTF. The CDR3, as DNA: TGTGCCAGTAATACGAAAGACAGAATTTATGGCTACACCTTC.

This chain links TRBV11-3 with TRBJ2-7; TRBD2 aligns across 11 bases. V lost 5 bases and J lost 3; bases outside the gene matches: 21. The CDR3 consists of 20 residues. Germline assignment: CDR1 SGHNT and CDR2 YENEEA. The DNA of the CDR3 is TGTGCCAGCAGCCGACATCGGGCTAGCGGGAGGATTGTAAATCACTACGAGCAGTACTTC. Its protein is CASSRHRASGRIVNHYEQYF.

The chain carries TRBV30 and TRBJ2-1; 14 positions match TRBD2. Germline CDR1 and CDR2: GTSNPN and SVGIG (reference sequence). The CDR3 contains 18 residues. V shed 3 bases, J shed 9 bases, and the junction held 16 bases outside the gene matches. The CDR3 sequence: CAWSRGVPGTSGGGEQFF. DNA of the CDR3: TGTGCCTGGAGCCGGGGGGTACCCGGGACTAGCGGGGGTGGTGAGCAGTTCTTC.

The rearrangement uses TRBV5-1 and TRBJ2-7; a weak D match, TRBD2 (6 bases). V gave up 0 bases and J gave up 4 bases, with 14 bases separating them. This CDR3 comprises 15 residues. Looked up from germline, CDR1 is SGHRS and CDR2 is YFSETQ. CDR3 bases: TGCGCCAGCAGCTTGGCGGGACTCTCAAAATACGAGCAGTACTTC. Protein: CASSLAGLSKYEQYF.

Notes on this clone: Without the conserved terminal phenylalanine or tryptophan, this CDR3 likely stems from a read error. The chain couples TRBV18 to TRBJ1-2, with a tentative D call TRBD1 (5 bases). Trimming pared 6 bases from V and 8 bases from J, leaving 22 bases between. Germline V gene data show CDR1 as KGHSH and CDR2 as LQKENI. This CDR3 comprises 15 residues. The CDR3 reads CASSRYGSSGEGYTL. The CDR3 DNA reads as TGTGCCAGCTCGCGATATGGCTCCTCGGGGGAAGGCTACACCCTC.

The chain recombines TRBV5-1 with TRBJ1-4; no clear D. Germline V gene sequence: CDR1 SGHRS, CDR2 YFSETQ. The CDR3 extends over 14 amino acids. V dropped 1 base and J dropped 2 bases, with 6 bases sitting between them. CDR3 DNA sequence: TGCGCCAGCAGCTTGTTCGGGACTAATGAAAAACTGTTTTTT. This codes for CASSLFGTNEKLFF.

This rearrangement joins TRBV7-4 to TRBJ2-7; TRBD1 aligns across 7 bases. The CDR3 runs 16 residues. The trim removed 5 bases at V and 2 bases at J, leaving 12 bases unmatched. CDR1 and CDR2 from the germline V gene are SGHVT and SQSDAQ. The CDR3 is CASSPKKGQLTYEQYF. CDR3 nucleotide sequence: TGTGCCAGCAGCCCGAAAAAGGGACAGCTCACCTACGAGCAGTACTTC.

This clone was seen a single time. DNA of the CDR3: TGTGCCAGCAGAAGGTCCGAGGACAGGGGGCTTAATGAGCAGTTCTTC. Encoded protein: CASRRSEDRGLNEQFF. This rearrangement joins TRBV2 to TRBJ2-1; TRBD1 matches at 11 bases. The ends lost 6 bases at V and 7 bases at J; junction bases unmatched: 11. The CDR3 totals 16 residues. Germline values: CDR1 SNHLY, CDR2 FYNNEI.

The chain uses TRBV7-3 and TRBJ2-3; tentatively, D is TRBD2 (5 bases). Germline-derived CDR1 and CDR2 are SGHTA and FQGTGA. CDR3 length equals 12 residues. V lost 4 bases, J lost 10 bases, and 12 bases lay in between. CDR3 protein: CASSSLGGPQYF. Here the CDR3 DNA reads TGTGCCAGCAGCTCCCTTGGCGGGCCGCAGTATTTT.

This clone was observed a few times. V usage is TRBV28 and J usage is TRBJ1-1, with D possibly matching TRBD1 (5 bases). This CDR3 region has 12 residues. With 8 bases removed from V and 8 bases from J, the gap between germline ends came to 15 bases. CDR1 and CDR2 from the germline V gene are MDHEN and SYDVKM. Here the CDR3 DNA reads TGTGCCAGCCAGGGCCCATGGCCGGAAGCTTTCTTT. This sequence encodes CASQGPWPEAFF.

This rearrangement joins TRBV7-9 to TRBJ1-4, with 10 bases matching TRBD1. The CDR3 has 15 residues. CDR1 is SEHNR, CDR2 FQNEAQ, per germline (reference sequence). With 5 bases clipped from V and 8 bases from J, the junction kept 8 bases outside the gene matches. This chain's CDR3 is CASSPRGTGDEKLFF. The DNA for the CDR3 is TGTGCCAGCAGCCCCCGCGGGACAGGGGACGAAAAACTGTTTTTT. The entire variable domain, with the rest obtained from reference TRBV7-9 and TRBJ1-4, is as follows: DTGVSQNPRHKITKRGQNVTFRCDPISEHNRLYWYRQTLGQGPEFLTYFQNEAQLEKSRLLSDRFSAERPKGSFSTLEIQRTEQGDSAMYLCASSPRGTGDEKLFFGSGTQLSVL.

This clone is a singleton in its sample. The chain has TRBV30 and TRBJ2-1; tentatively, D is TRBD2 (5 bases). V dropped 2 bases and J dropped 10 bases, with 12 bases sitting between them. The CDR3 sequence is 12 residues long. Germline-derived CDR1 and CDR2 are GTSNPN and SVGIG (reference sequence). The CDR3 here is CAWSLNSDEQFF. In DNA form, the CDR3 reads TGTGCCTGGAGTCTCAATAGCGACGAGCAGTTCTTC.

V and J are TRBV7-9 and TRBJ2-3; D perhaps matches TRBD2 (5 bases). The length of the CDR3 is 16 residues. The V and J ends lost 7 bases and 5 bases respectively, with 22 bases between them. From germline, CDR1 is SEHNR and CDR2 FQNEAQ (reference sequence). The CDR3 region is CASTVTPRETQDTQYF. CDR3 DNA sequence: TGTGCCAGCACCGTCACTCCGAGGGAAACACAAGATACGCAGTATTTT.

V is TRBV5-6 and J is TRBJ1-1, with 9 positions matching TRBD1. There are 15 residues in the CDR3. Germline V gene lookup returns CDR1 SGHDT and CDR2 YYEEEE. The J segment lost 5 bases and the V segment lost 0 bases, leaving 5 bases of the junction unmatched. The DNA for the CDR3 is TGTGCCAGCAGCTTGGCGGGACAGGGAGGGACTGAAGCTTTCTTT. Translated, it gives CASSLAGQGGTEAFF.

The chain uses TRBV2 and TRBJ2-7; tentative D call: TRBD2 (6 bases). Germline V gene sequence: CDR1 SNHLY, CDR2 FYNNEI. Trimming removed 7 bases from V and 2 bases from J, with 12 bases in between. This CDR3 is 13 amino acids long. CDR3 in amino acids: CASTPGAAYEQYF. The CDR3 DNA sequence: TGTGCCAGCACCCCGGGAGCCGCCTACGAGCAGTACTTC.

In this sample, this clone turned up once. This sequence joins TRBV19 and TRBJ1-2; possible D gene TRBD1, 5 bases. This CDR3 spans 15 amino acids. Trimming took off 5 bases at V and 4 bases at J, with 17 bases between the two ends. The germline gives CDR1 LNHDA, CDR2 SQIVND (reference sequence). The CDR3 protein is CASSQTGGKIYGYTF. The CDR3 DNA is TGTGCCAGTAGTCAGACCGGGGGGAAAATCTATGGCTACACCTTC.

This chain links TRBV6-6 with TRBJ2-3, with 7 bases matching TRBD2. The V gene's germline CDR1 is MNHNY and CDR2 SVGAGI (reference sequence). The CDR3 spans 12 residues. J lost 7 bases, V lost 7 bases, and 5 bases had no gene match. The CDR3 bases are TGTGCCAGCAACCCGGGGGGAAATACGCAGTATTTT. Residues: CASNPGGNTQYF.

The CDR3 loop reads CASSPRPGLYNEQFF. As DNA, the CDR3 is TGTGCCAGCTCACCCCGACCGGGACTGTACAATGAGCAGTTCTTC. This chain joins TRBV18 and TRBJ2-1, with D perhaps matching TRBD2 (6 bases). CDR3 length equals 15 residues. The V end was cut by 3 bases, the J end by 4 bases, with 13 bases between. Germline V gives CDR1 KGHSH, CDR2 LQKENI.

The genes are TRBV6-1 and TRBJ1-1, with D tentatively TRBD1 (6 bases). The CDR3 is 13 amino acids. Trimming removed 11 bases at V and 5 bases at J, with 18 bases between. Germline V gives CDR1 MNHNS, CDR2 SASEGT. CDR3 DNA: TGTGCCGGACGAGGGGGTCGGGGAACTGAAGCTTTCTTT. Its protein is CAGRGGRGTEAFF.

In its sample, this clone was seen once. This chain links TRBV9 with TRBJ2-2, with D unresolved. With 3 bases removed from V and 6 bases from J, the gap between germline ends came to 9 bases. The germline V gene encodes CDR1 SGDLS and CDR2 YYNGEE. This CDR3 contains 13 residues. DNA of the CDR3: TGTGCCAGCAGCGGACGGGTGGCCGGGGAGCTGTTTTTT. Amino acids: CASSGRVAGELFF. The variable domain in full, completed from reference TRBV9 and TRBJ2-2, reads DSGVTQTPKHLITATGQRVTLRCSPRSGDLSVYWYQQSLDQGLQFLIQYYNGEERAKGNILERFSAQQFPDLHSELNLSSLELGDSALYFCASSGRVAGELFFGEGSRLTVL.

The chain links TRBV2 to TRBJ1-6, with 9 nucleotides matching TRBD1. The CDR3 totals 19 residues. V was pared by 6 bases and J by 3 bases, with 15 bases of the junction left unmatched. Germline V gives CDR1 SNHLY, CDR2 FYNNEI. The DNA of the CDR3 is TGTGCCAGCAGGGACCAGGACAGGGGAAACTTAGACTATAATTCACCCCTCCACTTT. This sequence encodes CASRDQDRGNLDYNSPLHF.

The chain couples TRBV7-8 to TRBJ1-2; D gene uncertain. Germline assignment: CDR1 SGHVS and CDR2 FQNEAQ. With 5 bases removed from V and 7 bases from J, the gap between germline ends came to 14 bases. This CDR3 has 13 residues. CDR3 DNA sequence: TGTGCCAGCAGCCCCAGGACGGCGGGTGGCTACACCTTC. Its protein product is CASSPRTAGGYTF. The variable domain in full, completed from reference TRBV7-8 and TRBJ1-2, reads GAGVSQSPRYKVAKRGQDVALRCDPISGHVSLFWYQQALGQGPEFLTYFQNEAQLDKSGLPSDRFFAERPEGSVSTLKIQRTQQEDSAVYLCASSPRTAGGYTFGSGTRLTVV.

The chain has TRBV19 and TRBJ2-1, with 13 positions matching TRBD2. The CDR3 has 16 residues. From germline, CDR1 is LNHDA and CDR2 SQIVND (reference sequence). With V trimmed by 1 base and J by 7 bases, 4 bases remained unmatched. CDR3 sequence (DNA): TGTGCCAGTAGTATAGTCGAGACTAGCGGGAGGAATGAGCAGTTCTTC. Its protein product is CASSIVETSGRNEQFF.

The chain has TRBV28 and TRBJ2-1, with D perhaps TRBD2 (5 bases). CDR3 length: 15 amino acids. Germline V lookup: CDR1 MDHEN, CDR2 SYDVKM. Deletions cut 6 bases from V and 7 bases from J, with 19 bases between. The CDR3 loop is CASRQPLAPGNEQFF. The DNA of the CDR3 is TGTGCCAGCAGGCAGCCCCTAGCTCCGGGGAATGAGCAGTTCTTC. Full variable domain (missing parts from reference TRBV28 and TRBJ2-1): DVKVTQSSRYLVKRTGEKVFLECVQDMDHENMFWYRQDPGLGLRLIYFSYDVKMKEKGDIPEGYSVSREKKERFSLILESASTNQTSMYLCASRQPLAPGNEQFFGPGTRLTVL.

The rearrangement uses TRBV29-1 and TRBJ2-5; D is ambiguous. Per germline, CDR1 SQVTM and CDR2 ANQGSEA. The V and J ends lost 6 bases and 0 bases respectively, with 8 bases between them. The CDR3 loop spans 12 amino acids. CDR3 region: CSVYVHQETQYF. The CDR3 DNA is TGCAGCGTCTACGTCCACCAAGAGACCCAGTACTTC.

V and J are TRBV28 and TRBJ2-2; D is ambiguous. CDR1 and CDR2 from the germline V gene are MDHEN and SYDVKM. The V end lost 4 bases, the J end lost 8 bases, and 14 bases lay between the germline ends. This CDR3 contains 14 residues. The CDR3 here is CASSSPYSEGELFF. DNA of the CDR3: TGTGCCAGCAGTTCCCCATATTCTGAGGGGGAGCTGTTTTTT. Supplemented by reference TRBV28 and TRBJ2-2, the full variable domain reads DVKVTQSSRYLVKRTGEKVFLECVQDMDHENMFWYRQDPGLGLRLIYFSYDVKMKEKGDIPEGYSVSREKKERFSLILESASTNQTSMYLCASSSPYSEGELFFGEGSRLTVL.